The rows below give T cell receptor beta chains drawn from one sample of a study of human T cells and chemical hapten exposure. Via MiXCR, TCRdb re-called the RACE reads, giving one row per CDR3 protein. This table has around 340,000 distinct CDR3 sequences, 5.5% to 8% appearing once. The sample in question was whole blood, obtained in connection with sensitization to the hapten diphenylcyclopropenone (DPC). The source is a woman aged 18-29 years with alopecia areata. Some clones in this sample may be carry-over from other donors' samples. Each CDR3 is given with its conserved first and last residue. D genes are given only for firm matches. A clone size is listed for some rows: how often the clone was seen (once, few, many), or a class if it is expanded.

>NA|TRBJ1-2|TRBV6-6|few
TGTGCCAGCAGTTACTATGAGCAGGGGAGAGACGGCTACACCTTC
CASSYYEQGRDGYTF
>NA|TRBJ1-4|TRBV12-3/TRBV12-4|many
TGTGCCAGCAGTTCTGCAGGGAGGAGTGAAAAACTGTTTTTT
CASSSAGRSEKLFF
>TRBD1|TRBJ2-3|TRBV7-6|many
TGTGCCAGCAGCCTGACAGGGCTGTGGGATACGCAGTATTTT
CASSLTGLWDTQYF
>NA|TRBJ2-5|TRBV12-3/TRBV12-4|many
TGTGCCAGCAGTTCACGAAGGTCAGGGGAGACCCAGTACTTC
CASSSRRSGETQYF
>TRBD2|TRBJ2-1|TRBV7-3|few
TGTGCCAGCAGCCCCCGGGGAGCGGGGGGTTACAATGAGCAGTTCTTC
CASSPRGAGGYNEQFF
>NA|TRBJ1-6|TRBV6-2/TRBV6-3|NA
TGTGCCAGCAGCCCGGGAGCTGAATTCACCTTCCACTTT
CASSPGAEFTFHF
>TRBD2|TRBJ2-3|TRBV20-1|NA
TGCAGTGCCCTCCTCCTAGCGGGGTTGTCGGGAGATACGCAGTATTTT
CSALLLAGLSGDTQYF
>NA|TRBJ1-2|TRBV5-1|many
TGCGCCAGCAGCTTCTCCACAGGGAACTATGGCTACACCTTC
CASSFSTGNYGYTF
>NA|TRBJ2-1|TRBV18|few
TGTGCCAGCTCACCACCCCAGGACTACAATGAGCAGTTCTTC
CASSPPQDYNEQFF
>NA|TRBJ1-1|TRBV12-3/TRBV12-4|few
TGTGCCAGCAGTTTCAGACAGGCTGGCACTGAAGCTTTCTTT
CASSFRQAGTEAFF
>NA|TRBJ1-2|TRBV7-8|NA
TGTGCCAGCAGCTTAGGCCGCAGGAGAGGTGCTGACTATGGCTACACCTTC
CASSLGRRRGADYGYTF
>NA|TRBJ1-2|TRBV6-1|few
TGTGCCAGCGTGGTGCCAGGGATCAACTATGGCTACACCTTC
CASVVPGINYGYTF
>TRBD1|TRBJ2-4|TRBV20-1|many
TGCAGTGCTAGAGACACAGGGGGCCAAAACATTCAGTACTTC
CSARDTGGQNIQYF
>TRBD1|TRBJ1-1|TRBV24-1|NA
TGTGCCACCAGTGGAACGACAGGGACGGCTTTCTTT
CATSGTTGTAFF
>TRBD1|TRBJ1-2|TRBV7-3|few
TGTGCCAGCAGCTCCCACCTGCAGGGGGCTCTTACCTTC
CASSSHLQGALTF
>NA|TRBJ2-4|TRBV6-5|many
TGTGCCAGCAGTTACTCGACGACAGGAAGGTCAAAAAACATTCAGTACTTC
CASSYSTTGRSKNIQYF
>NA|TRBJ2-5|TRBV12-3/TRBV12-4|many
TGTGCCAGCACCGGGCCGGAGTCAGAGACCCAGTACTTC
CASTGPESETQYF
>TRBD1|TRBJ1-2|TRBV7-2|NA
TGTGCCAGCAGCTTAGTGGGGCTACAGGGGGCCGGCTATGGCTACACCTTC
CASSLVGLQGAGYGYTF
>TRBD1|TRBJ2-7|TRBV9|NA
TGTGCCAGCAGCGTAGAGGACAGGGGTATCACCTACGAGCAGTACTTC
CASSVEDRGITYEQYF
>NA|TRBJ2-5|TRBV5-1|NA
TGCGCCAGCAGAGGGGTCCAAGAGACCCAGTACTTC
CASRGVQETQYF
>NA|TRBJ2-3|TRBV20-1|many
TGCAGTGCTATTCCGGGGGGCCGGGACACAGATACGCAGTATTTT
CSAIPGGRDTDTQYF
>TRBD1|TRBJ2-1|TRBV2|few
TGTGCCAGCAGTGAAGCAGGGACAGCCTACAATGAGCAGTTCTTC
CASSEAGTAYNEQFF
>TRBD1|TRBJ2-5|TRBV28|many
TGTGCCAGCAGTTCCACGACAGGGGGAAAAGAGACCCAGTACTTC
CASSSTTGGKETQYF
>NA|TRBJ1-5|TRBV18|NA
TGTGCCAGCTCACCACTCACAGAGGATCAGCCCCAGCATTTT
CASSPLTEDQPQHF